This T cell receptor beta chain stems from a study of tumor-infiltrating lymphocytes in localized non-small cell lung cancer. Study results and caveats: Recurrence-free survival showed no association with tumor T-cell fraction. Each assay used a separate piece of the same tissue.

With V trimmed by 3 bases and J by 4 bases, 1 base remained unmatched. This CDR3 contains 12 residues. Germline CDR1 SGHRS, CDR2 YFSETQ. Assay used: immunoSEQ multiplex PCR; TCRdb lists only in-frame clones, some missing. In the table there are about 16,000 clones, about 65% of which are singletons. In the case of this clone: Its target is not known.

This sequence joins TRBV5-1 and TRBJ2-7, with TRBD2 matching over 7 bases. This clonotype originated in a human donor with non-small cell lung cancer. The sequencing input was lung tumor tissue. The CDR3 bases are TGCGCCAGCAGCTCGGGGGGTTACGAGCAGTACTTC. The encoded protein is CASSSGGYEQYF.